This T cell receptor beta chain was sequenced during a study of cytomegalovirus exposure and HLA in healthy donors. Study details: The 120 or so validation repertoires were produced on the same platform as the approximately 620 repertoires of the first cohort. This was reported in a later analysis.

As to this clone: Its antigen is not identified.

Findings and limits, study-wide: Cytomegalovirus-associated TCR beta chains were listed, numbering more than 150.

This CDR3 has 20 residues. V shed 1 base, J shed 4 bases, and the junction held 14 bases outside the gene matches. Germline CDR1 and CDR2: SGHNT and YYREEE (reference sequence). Clones were read by immunoSEQ multiplex PCR, and TCRdb kept only the in-frame ones, dropping some. The sample consists of under 100,000 clones, roughly 95% of them appearing once. The TCR originated in a woman in her late teens or twenties in good health and CMV-seronegative. The chain carries TRBV5-4 and TRBJ2-7, with 16 nucleotides matching TRBD2. Sequenced input: PBMCs. CDR3 sequence: CASSLYQPGLAGGPEYEQYF. The CDR3 region has the DNA TGTGCCAGCAGCTTGTATCAACCGGGACTAGCGGGAGGGCCCGAATACGAGCAGTACTTC.